The clone carrying this TCR beta chain was seen more than once but under ten times. Antigen unknown. CD4+CD45RO+CD25- cells were isolated as memory CD4+ T cells. This CDR3 region has 15 residues. After removal of 4 bases from V and 7 bases from J, the junction contained 9 bases not matched to a gene. Germline values: CDR1 LGHDT, CDR2 YNNKEL (reference sequence). Study-level points and caveats: Whole repertoires were not studied in the larger cohort, only one V-J beta rearrangement. Tumor memory CD4+ T cell TCR gene usage clustered with blood and lymph node memory CD4+ cells and lymph node naive CD4+ cells. Tumor-infiltrating Treg TCR alpha and beta sequences overlapped most with tumor naive CD4+ T cells, then blood naive.

TCRdb passed the 5' RACE reads through MiXCR, listing each CDR3 protein once. The sample contains approximately 40,000 distinct CDR3 sequences, about 30% of which appear only once. The source material was tumor-infiltrating memory CD4+ T cells sorted from the breast tumor. Subset indicated: memory CD4+ T cells, CD4+CD45RO+CD25-. This TCR was sampled from a female donor with breast cancer. The chain uses TRBV3-1 and TRBJ2-1, with 8 bases matching TRBD1. DNA of the CDR3: TGTGCCAGCAGCCTTCGTGGGACAGGTTTTAATGAGCAGTTCTTC. The encoded protein is CASSLRGTGFNEQFF.